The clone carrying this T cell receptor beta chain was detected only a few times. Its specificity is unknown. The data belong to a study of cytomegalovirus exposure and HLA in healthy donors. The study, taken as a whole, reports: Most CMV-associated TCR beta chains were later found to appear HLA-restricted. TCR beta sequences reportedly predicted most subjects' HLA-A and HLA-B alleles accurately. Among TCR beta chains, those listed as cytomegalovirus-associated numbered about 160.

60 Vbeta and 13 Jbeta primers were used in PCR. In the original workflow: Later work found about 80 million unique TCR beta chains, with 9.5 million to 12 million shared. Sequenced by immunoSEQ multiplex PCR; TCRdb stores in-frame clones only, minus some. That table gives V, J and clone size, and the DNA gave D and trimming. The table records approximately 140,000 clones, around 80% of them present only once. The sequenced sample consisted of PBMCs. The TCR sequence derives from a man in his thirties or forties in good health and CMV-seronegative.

The DNA for the CDR3 is TGTGCCAGCAGCCCGTTTCGCGATGAGCAGTTCTTC. Protein product: CASSPFRDEQFF. The V and J genes are TRBV5-5 and TRBJ2-1; D is ambiguous. The germline CDR1 and CDR2 sequences are SGHKS and YYEKEE (reference sequence). V gave up 4 bases and J gave up 8 bases, with 10 bases separating them. There are 12 residues in the CDR3.